This T cell receptor (beta chain) stems from a study of blood T cell repertoires in COVID-19. V shed 5 bases and J 0 bases; nucleotides not matched to a gene: 7. The CDR3 is 15 amino acids. Germline V lookup: CDR1 SNHLY, CDR2 FYNNEI. Across over 20 US areas, participants ranged in age from about 18 to 100 years. Each participant's cohort was designated according to participant-reported clinical history. Per the original methods: Researchers report that nucleated cell counts were estimated from reference gene primer amplification. TCRdb's copy holds only in-frame clones and misses some; the assay was immunoSEQ multiplex PCR. The DNA was the basis for D and trimming; V, J and clone size are from that table. The data show about 200,000 clones, roughly four fifths seen once.

The source is a man aged 35 to 55 who had recovered from COVID-19. Material for sequencing was PBMCs or T cells enriched from blood (not recorded which). V is TRBV2 and J is TRBJ2-7; TRBD1 aligns across 7 bases. The CDR3 DNA reads as TGTGCCAGCAGTAGGACCGGGACAGCCTCCTACGAGCAGTACTTC. Residues: CASSRTGTASYEQYF.